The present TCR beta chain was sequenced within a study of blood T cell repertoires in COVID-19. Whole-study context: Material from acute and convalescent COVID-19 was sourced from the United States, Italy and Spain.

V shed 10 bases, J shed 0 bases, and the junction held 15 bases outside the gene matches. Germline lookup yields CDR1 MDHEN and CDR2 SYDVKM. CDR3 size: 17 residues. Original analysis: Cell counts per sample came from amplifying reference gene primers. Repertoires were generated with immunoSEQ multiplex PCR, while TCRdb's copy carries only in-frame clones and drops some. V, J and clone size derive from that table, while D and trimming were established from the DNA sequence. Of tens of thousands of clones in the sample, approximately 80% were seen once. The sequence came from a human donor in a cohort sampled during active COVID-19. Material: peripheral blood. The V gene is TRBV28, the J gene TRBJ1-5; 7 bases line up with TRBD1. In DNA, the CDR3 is TGTGCCACAGTTTACGTCGGACAGGTTCTTAGCAATCAGCCCCAGCATTTT. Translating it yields CATVYVGQVLSNQPQHF.